Following are 4 T cell receptor beta chains from one sample sequenced in a study of molecular identifiers for immune sequencing clone quantification. TCRdb re-called the PCR reads through MiXCR, storing one row per CDR3 protein. Of 75,000 to 100,000 distinct CDR3 sequences listed, around 20% are singletons. Sequencing used naive CD8+ T cells from blood, with Jurkat cell RNA spiked in. Subset noted: FACS-sorted CD8+CD4-CCR7+CD45RA+ naive T cells. These receptor sequences come from a human donor in good health. Some libraries in this study had Jurkat cell RNA spiked in.

The gene calls are TRBV7-9 and TRBJ2-1; no clear D. This CDR3 has 16 residues. Germline assignment: CDR1 SEHNR and CDR2 FQNEAQ (reference sequence). V was cut by 4 bases and J by 1 base, with 14 bases left in between. The CDR3 sequence is CASSSDHKRSYNEQFF. As DNA, the CDR3 is TGTGCCAGCAGCTCCGACCATAAAAGGTCCTACAATGAGCAGTTCTTC.

The chain is built from TRBV9 and TRBJ2-2, with unresolved D. Between the trimmed V and J ends, which lost 0 bases and 4 bases, there was a span of 7 bases. This CDR3 has 14 amino acids. The germline CDR1 and CDR2 sequences are SGDLS and YYNGEE. This CDR3 reads CASSVGGGTGELFF. Here the CDR3 DNA reads TGTGCCAGCAGCGTAGGAGGCGGCACCGGGGAGCTGTTTTTT.

This clonotype was seen at least ten times. V gene TRBV6-2 or TRBV6-3 combines with J gene TRBJ2-7; no firm D call. The V and J ends lost 0 bases and 6 bases respectively, with 3 bases between them. This CDR3 is built from 11 residues. From germline, CDR1 is MNHEY and CDR2 SVGEGT. The CDR3, as DNA: TGTGCCAGCAGTTACTCCGCCGAGCAGTACTTC. It yields the protein CASSYSAEQYF.

This clonotype has only a few counts. The rearrangement uses TRBV9 and TRBJ1-2, with 7 positions matching TRBD1. Germline CDR1 is SGDLS and CDR2 is YYNGEE. J lost 3 bases, V lost 4 bases, and 6 bases had no gene match. This CDR3 has 14 amino acids. CDR3 nucleotide sequence: TGTGCCAGCAGCCTAACAGGGGACTACTATGGCTACACCTTC. Amino acids: CASSLTGDYYGYTF.